This TCR beta chain was recorded in a study of T cells in Graves' hyperthyroidism and ophthalmopathy (dated by TCRdb to between 2018 and 2020). In terms of the full investigation: Peripheral blood was sampled at the time of initial diagnosis, prior to any treatment. A discovery cohort of about a hundred patients, approximately 45 with Graves' ophthalmopathy and roughly 59 with stable Graves' hyperthyroidism, was used to find distinguishing TCR V-J signatures. Whether ophthalmopathy could be predicted prospectively was tested in an independent validation cohort made up of 18 to 20 hyperthyroidism patients plus 17 patients who later progressed to ophthalmopathy. The roughly 90 discovery patients were divided at random into training and test sets in a 7:3 ratio. The study also compared thyroid tissue and blood T-cell repertoires from about 6 Graves' hyperthyroidism patients. After blood sampling, hyperthyroidism patients were treated with methimazole at a starting dose of 30 mg daily, and ophthalmopathy patients were treated with high-dose intravenous methylprednisolone. The paper describes TCR Vbeta CDR3 sequencing of 130 to 150 peripheral blood samples, made up of roughly 45 ophthalmopathy patients, approximately 73 hyperthyroidism patients and roughly 17 progressor patients.

The TCR beta CDR3 regions were amplified from RNA transcripts. The first round of RT-PCR for the TCR CDR3 was performed with the HTBI primer set and the Qiagen OneStep RT-PCR kit. Libraries were constructed in a second round of multiplex PCR, after which size selection and purification were carried out. Libraries were sequenced paired-end with 100 bp reads on an Illumina HiSeq2000. Per the original workflow: SOAPnuke was used to process the raw data, with reads discarded if the reads contained adapters or uncalled bases, had a mean Phred below 15, or lacked an exact constant-primer or identifier match. COPE v1.2.5 was used to merge high-quality paired reads, and clonotypes were defined as unique nucleotide sequences. MiTCR v1.1 was used to align the clonotypes against IMGT TRBV, TRBD and TRBJ reference segments. Only V-J combinations with frequency above 0.0001, covering about 99% of repertoires, were analysed. The TCS score was defined as the ratio of F50 (clonal expansion) to E x V (chaos), calculated using BLOSUM62-based TCRdist between CDR3 peptides within each V-J. Welch's t-statistics and random forest reduced 450 to 600 V-J features to 10 to 15, which were used in a naive Bayes classifier (R e1071). TCRdb cleaned the public reads at Q25 with fastp, built clones with MiXCR and kept in-frame beta chains. Entries are consolidated by CDR3 protein sequence, retaining the most common genes and DNA. TCRdb, rather than the study authors, made the V and J calls. The sample table lists under 300,000 distinct CDR3 sequences, approximately 13% of them with a count of one. 7.9% of the sample is taken by the ten largest.

Worth noting for this clonotype: Its antigen target is currently unknown. Base qualities are missing; no much larger clone stands one base away.

Overall study results and their limits: No statistical method was used to set the sample size in advance, and investigators knew the group allocation. In validation, the model predicted progression to ophthalmopathy a median of about 6 months before onset, with 70% to 71% sensitivity and 72.22% specificity. A model built on a 13 V-J signature distinguished ophthalmopathy from stable hyperthyroidism, reaching around 88% sensitivity and about 81% specificity in cross-validation and 80%/75% in testing. Blood samples also contained most of the expanded thyroid clonotypes (frequency above 0.001), which suggests that blood repertoires may reflect thyroid immune responses.

Stable Graves' hyperthyroidism was defined as no progression to ophthalmopathy during 18 months of follow-up. Hyperthyroidism patients were newly diagnosed, with disease duration under 2 months, and aged 18 to 65 years. The study excluded patients with uncontrolled infections, other autoimmune diseases, pregnancy or lactation. Diagnoses relied on clinical symptoms, serum thyroxine and TRAb, thyroid ultrasound and orbital computed tomography. Ficoll-Paque density gradient centrifugation was used to isolate PBMCs from about 9 ml of fresh peripheral blood. Trizol reagent was used to extract total RNA, and RNA quality was then checked on an Agilent 2100 Bioanalyzer. Sample: blood. This TCR was recovered from a woman aged 35 to 49 with Graves' hyperthyroidism.

For the CDR3, the sequence is CSARDPGTTSYGYTF. The DNA sequence reads TGCAGTGCTAGAGATCCAGGGACAACTAGCTATGGCTACACCTTC. This chain is built from TRBV20-1 and TRBJ1-2, and perhaps TRBD1 as D gene, on 6 matching bases. The germline V gene (reference sequence) specifies DFQATT as CDR1 and SNEGSKA as CDR2. V is reduced by 0 bases and J by 4 bases, leaving a spacing of 15 bases between them. The CDR3 starts with the cysteine, ends with the phenylalanine, and has 15 residues. Just CDR3 DNA is preserved here, 45 bases in frame from base 1.